A selection of T cell receptor beta chains follows, all from one sample in a study of blood T cell repertoires in COVID-19. TCRdb's table, derived via immunoSEQ multiplex PCR, lists solely in-frame clones and lacks some. The sample carries a few hundred thousand clones, 80% to 85% recorded once. Sequencing was carried out using PBMCs or T cells enriched from blood (not recorded which). The source of these receptors is a man aged 45 to 65 who had recovered from COVID-19. The CDR3 runs from the conserved cysteine through the conserved F or W. The D gene is left open where the match is weak. Only some rows state a clone size, as once, few, many or a class for expanded clones.

CASAPGWTEAFF	TGTGCTAGTGCCCCGGGGTGGACTGAAGCTTTCTTT	TRBV12-5	TRBJ1-1	-	-
CASSSRESSYNEQFF	TGTGCCAGCAGCTCTCGGGAGAGTTCCTACAATGAGCAGTTCTTC	TRBV13	TRBJ2-1	-	few
CASGGAVPTDTQYF	TGCGCCAGCGGGGGGGCGGTCCCCACAGATACGCAGTATTTT	TRBV5-1	TRBJ2-3	-	-
CASSIGAGAASPLHF	TGTGCCAGTAGTATTGGGGCAGGGGCAGCTTCACCCCTCCACTTT	TRBV19	TRBJ1-6	-	-
CASSLGGTYTDTQYF	TGTGCCAGCAGCTTGGGCGGGACCTACACAGATACGCAGTATTTT	TRBV7-3	TRBJ2-3	-	-
CASSPGPDRGHNEQFF	TGCGCCAGCAGCCCAGGCCCGGACAGGGGGCACAATGAGCAGTTCTTC	TRBV4-1	TRBJ2-1	TRBD1	-
CASSSTVGDSPLHF	TGTGCCAGCAGTTCCACTGTCGGGGATTCACCCCTCCACTTT	TRBV6-4	TRBJ1-6	-	once
CASSRGTRIIEAFF	TGTGCCAGCAGTAGGGGGACCAGAATCATTGAAGCTTTCTTT	TRBV6-5	TRBJ1-1	-	-
CATLGRGSPLHF	TGTGCCACCTTGGGGCGGGGATCACCCCTCCACTTT	TRBV6-5	TRBJ1-6	-	-
CASSRGPMGRHEQYF	TGCGCCAGCAGCCGCGGACCGATGGGGCGCCACGAGCAGTACTTC	TRBV4-1	TRBJ2-7	-	-
CASSPYPSYEQYF	TGTGCCAGCAGTCCGTATCCCTCCTACGAGCAGTACTTC	TRBV6-5	TRBJ2-7	-	once
CASSLDASGGDTQYF	TGTGCCAGCAGCCTAGATGCTAGCGGGGGAGATACGCAGTATTTT	TRBV6-5	TRBJ2-3	TRBD2	-
CASSRAALTDTQYF	TGTGCCAGCAGCCGCGCGGCCCTCACAGATACGCAGTATTTT	TRBV7-6	TRBJ2-3	-	-
CASSYTREGQPQHF	TGTGCCAGCTCATACACTCGAGAGGGTCAGCCCCAGCATTTT	TRBV18	TRBJ1-5	-	-
CASSDRGWYEKLFF	TGTGCCAGCAGTGACAGGGGATGGTATGAAAAACTGTTTTTT	TRBV2	TRBJ1-4	-	-
CASSPNRARQYF	TGTGCCAGCAGCCCCAACAGGGCCCGGCAGTACTTC	TRBV14	TRBJ2-5	-	once